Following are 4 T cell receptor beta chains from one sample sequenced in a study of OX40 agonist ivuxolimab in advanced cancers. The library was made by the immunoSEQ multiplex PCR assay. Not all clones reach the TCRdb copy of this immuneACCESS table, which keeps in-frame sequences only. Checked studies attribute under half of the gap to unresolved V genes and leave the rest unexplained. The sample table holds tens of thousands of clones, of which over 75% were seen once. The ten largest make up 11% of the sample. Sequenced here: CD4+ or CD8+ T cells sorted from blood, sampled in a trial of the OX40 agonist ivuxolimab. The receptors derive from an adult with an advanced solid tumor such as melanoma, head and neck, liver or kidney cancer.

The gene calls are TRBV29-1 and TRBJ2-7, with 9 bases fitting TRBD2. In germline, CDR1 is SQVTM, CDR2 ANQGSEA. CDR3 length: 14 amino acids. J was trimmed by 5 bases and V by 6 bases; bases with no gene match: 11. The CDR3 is CSVTLAGASNEQYF. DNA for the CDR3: TGCAGCGTGACCTTAGCGGGAGCCTCGAACGAGCAGTACTTC.

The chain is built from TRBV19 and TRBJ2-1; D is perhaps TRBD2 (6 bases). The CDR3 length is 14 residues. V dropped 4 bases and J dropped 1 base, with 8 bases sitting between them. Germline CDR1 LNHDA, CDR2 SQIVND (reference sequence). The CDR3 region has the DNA TGTGCCAGTAGTAGTGGGGGGTCCTACAATGAGCAGTTCTTC. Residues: CASSSGGSYNEQFF.

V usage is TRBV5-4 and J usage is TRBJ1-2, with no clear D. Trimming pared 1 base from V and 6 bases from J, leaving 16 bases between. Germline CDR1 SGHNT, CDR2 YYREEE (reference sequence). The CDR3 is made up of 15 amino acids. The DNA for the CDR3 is TGTGCCAGCAGCTTGTTCCCCGGGCAGGAGAATGGCTACACCTTC. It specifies CASSLFPGQENGYTF. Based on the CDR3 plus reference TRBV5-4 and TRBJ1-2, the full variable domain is ETGVTQSPTHLIKTRGQQVTLRCSSQSGHNTVSWYQQALGQGPQFIFQYYREEENGRGNFPPRFSGLQFPNYSSELNVNALELDDSALYLCASSLFPGQENGYTFGSGTRLTVV.

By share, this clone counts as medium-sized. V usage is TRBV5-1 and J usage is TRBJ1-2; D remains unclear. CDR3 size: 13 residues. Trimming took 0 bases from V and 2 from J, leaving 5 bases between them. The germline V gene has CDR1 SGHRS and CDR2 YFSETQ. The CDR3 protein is CASSLVGNYGYTF. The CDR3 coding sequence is TGCGCCAGCAGCTTGGTAGGGAACTATGGCTACACCTTC.